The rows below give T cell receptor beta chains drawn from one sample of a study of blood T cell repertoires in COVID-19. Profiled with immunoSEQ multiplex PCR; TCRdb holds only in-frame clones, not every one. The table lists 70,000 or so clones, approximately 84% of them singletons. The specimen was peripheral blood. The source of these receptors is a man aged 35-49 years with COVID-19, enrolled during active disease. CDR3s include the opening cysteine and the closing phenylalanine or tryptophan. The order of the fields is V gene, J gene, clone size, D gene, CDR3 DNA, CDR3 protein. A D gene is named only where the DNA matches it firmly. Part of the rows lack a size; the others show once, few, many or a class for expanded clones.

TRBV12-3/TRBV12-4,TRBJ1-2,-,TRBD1,TGTGCCAGCAGCCCTAACAGGGGGCGTGGCTACACCTTC,CASSPNRGRGYTF
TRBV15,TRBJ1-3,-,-,TGTGCCACCAGCGCTCGGGGAAACACCATATATTTT,CATSARGNTIYF
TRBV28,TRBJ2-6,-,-,TGTGCCAGCAGTGGGACATCGAGCGGGGCCAACGTCCTGACTTTC,CASSGTSSGANVLTF
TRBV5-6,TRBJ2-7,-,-,TGTGCCAGCAGCTCAGGGGTGGGGTACGAGCAGTACTTC,CASSSGVGYEQYF
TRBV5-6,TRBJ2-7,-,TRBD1,TGTGCCAGCAGCGAAGGGACAGGTGCCGAGCAGTACTTC,CASSEGTGAEQYF
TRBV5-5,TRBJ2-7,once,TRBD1,TGTGCCAGCAGCTTGGGAACAGGGGGCATGAACGAGCAGTACTTC,CASSLGTGGMNEQYF
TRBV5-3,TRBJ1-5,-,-,TGTGCCAGAAGCTTAAACGCCGAGGGCTGGTATCAGCCCCAGCATTTT,CARSLNAEGWYQPQHF
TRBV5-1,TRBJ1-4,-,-,TGCGCCAGCAGCCTGATGGGGCAGAGTAATGAAAAACTGTTTTTT,CASSLMGQSNEKLFF
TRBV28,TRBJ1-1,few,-,TGTGCCAGCAGAACACCGGGACACGAAGCTTTCTTT,CASRTPGHEAFF
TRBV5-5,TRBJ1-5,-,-,TGTGCCAGCAGCTTGGGCTCGGGGAATCAGCCCCAGCATTTT,CASSLGSGNQPQHF
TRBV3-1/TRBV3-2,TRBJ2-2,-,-,TGTGCCAGCAGCCAACCGGACTGGAACACCGGGGAGCTGTTTTTT,CASSQPDWNTGELFF
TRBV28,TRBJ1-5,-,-,TGTGCCAGCAGTTCTGAGTGGCCCCAGCATTTT,CASSSEWPQHF
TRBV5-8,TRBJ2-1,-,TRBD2,TGTGCCACCAGAGGATGGGGGAGGGTCTACAATGAGCAGTTCTTC,CATRGWGRVYNEQFF
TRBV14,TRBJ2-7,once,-,TGTGCCAGCAGCCAAGAGGTGCAGGCGGGCTCCTACGAGCAGTACTTC,CASSQEVQAGSYEQYF
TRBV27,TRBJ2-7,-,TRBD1,TGTGCCAGCAGACATGCGGGGACAGGGGTACAAAACGGACATGGGGAGCAGTACTTC,CASRHAGTGVQNGHGEQYF
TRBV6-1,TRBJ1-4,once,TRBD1,TGTGCCAGCAGTGGCTCCGGGACAGGGGGACCTTATGAAAAACTGTTTTTT,CASSGSGTGGPYEKLFF
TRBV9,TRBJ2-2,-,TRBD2,TGTGCCAGCAGCGTAGTTAGCGGGGGGGCCTCTGGGGAGCTGTTTTTT,CASSVVSGGASGELFF
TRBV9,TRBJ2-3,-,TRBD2,TGTGCCAGCAGCGCCCGGGGGGTTGGGACAGATACGCAGTATTTT,CASSARGVGTDTQYF
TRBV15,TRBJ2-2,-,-,TGTGCCACCAGCAGAGTTAGTACCGGGGAGCTGTTTTTT,CATSRVSTGELFF
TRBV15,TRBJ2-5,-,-,TGTGCCACCAGCAGAGATATGGGGCCGGGAGAGACCCAGTACTTC,CATSRDMGPGETQYF
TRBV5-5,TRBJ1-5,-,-,TGTGCCAGCAGCTTCACAGATAATCAGCCCCAGCATTTT,CASSFTDNQPQHF
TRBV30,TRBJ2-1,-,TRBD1,TGTGCCTGGAGTGTACAGGGGAATGAGCAGTTCTTC,CAWSVQGNEQFF